These 29 T cell receptor beta chains came from one sample sequenced in a study of T-cell reconstitution after alpha-beta-depleted transplantation in children. The library targeted TCRbeta and was prepared with unique molecular identifiers. TCRdb redid the calling of the PCR reads with MiXCR, one entry per CDR3 protein. The sample holds hundreds of thousands of distinct CDR3 sequences, roughly 24% seen once. The specimen comprised PBMCs, mostly from graft donor cells, sampled 360 days after TCRalphabeta/CD19-depleted stem cell transplant. The receptors shown here come from a boy under two years old who had a stem cell transplant for acute myeloid leukemia, so the T cells may come from the graft donor.

V and J are TRBV6-1 and TRBJ2-6, with D perhaps TRBD1 (6 bases). Trimming took off 7 bases at V and 1 base at J, with 20 bases between the two ends. Germline V gene data show CDR1 as MNHNS and CDR2 as SASEGT. This CDR3 spans 18 amino acids. The CDR3 here is CASISSTGTSSGANVLTF. The CDR3 bases are TGTGCCAGCATCTCAAGTACAGGGACCTCATCTGGGGCCAACGTCCTGACTTTC.

This clonotype was detected ten times or more. The chain carries TRBV5-1 and TRBJ1-1, with no clear D. This CDR3 is built from 14 residues. The ends were cut back, 5 bases at V and 1 base at J, with 12 bases in the middle. In germline, CDR1 is SGHRS, CDR2 YFSETQ. The CDR3 DNA follows: TGCGCCAGCAGTCAACGGTTCGCGAACACTGAAGCTTTCTTT. This gives the protein CASSQRFANTEAFF.

At least ten counts were recorded for this clonotype. The genes are TRBV5-1 and TRBJ2-3; D possibly corresponds to TRBD2 (5 bases). The CDR3 runs 18 residues. Germline CDR1 reads SGHRS; CDR2 reads YFSETQ. Deletions cut 4 bases from V and 6 bases from J, with 27 bases between. The CDR3 sequence: CASSPGWQATAFLDTQYF. The CDR3 coding sequence is TGCGCCAGCAGCCCGGGGTGGCAGGCCACTGCTTTCCTCGATACGCAGTATTTT.

The sample holds many counts of this clonotype. V gene TRBV7-8 combines with J gene TRBJ2-1, with 8 bases identical to TRBD2. The J segment lost 4 bases and the V segment lost 5 bases, leaving 10 bases of the junction unmatched. The CDR3 is 16 residues long. Per the germline V gene, CDR1 is SGHVS and CDR2 is FQNEAQ. CDR3 residues: CASSLRTGTRYNEQFF. DNA of the CDR3: TGTGCCAGCAGCCTGCGTACCGGGACTAGATACAATGAGCAGTTCTTC.

In this sample, this clonotype turned up a few times. The chain combines TRBV7-2 with TRBJ2-1; D ambiguous. V dropped 5 bases and J dropped 0 bases, with 17 bases sitting between them. Germline CDR1 and CDR2: SGHTA and FQGNSA. The CDR3 has 17 residues. The CDR3 DNA is TGTGCCAGCAGCCCCCTTTACGGCGGAAACTCCTACAATGAGCAGTTCTTC. It is translated as CASSPLYGGNSYNEQFF.

This rearrangement joins TRBV20-1 to TRBJ2-2, with 7 bases lining up with TRBD2. There are 13 residues in the CDR3. Losses at the gene ends were 7 bases for V and 9 bases for J; bases not matched to a gene: 11. CDR1 and CDR2 (germline): DFQATT, SNEGSKA (reference sequence). The CDR3: CSGGGGGGRELFF. DNA for the CDR3: TGCAGTGGGGGGGGTGGTGGGGGAAGGGAGCTGTTTTTT.

This clonotype was counted a few times. The rearrangement links TRBV7-6 to TRBJ2-2; TRBD1 aligns across 7 bases. Germline-derived CDR1 and CDR2 are SGHVS and FNYEAQ. The CDR3 totals 17 residues. V shed 5 bases, J shed 0 bases, and the junction held 9 bases outside the gene matches. CDR3 amino acids: CASSLLPGQSNTGELFF. CDR3 coding DNA: TGTGCCAGCAGCCTTCTGCCGGGACAGTCGAACACCGGGGAGCTGTTTTTT.

On this clonotype: Without the conserved terminal phenylalanine or tryptophan, this CDR3 likely stems from a read error. The chain employs TRBV12-3 or TRBV12-4 and TRBJ2-7; unclear D gene. This CDR3 spans 13 amino acids. V lost 4 bases and J lost 3, with 10 bases in between. For the CDR3, the DNA is TGTGCCAGCAGTTCCCATCAGCACTACGAGCAGTACTTG. Its translation: CASSSHQHYEQYL.

This clonotype has a handful of counts. The rearrangement joins TRBV7-2 to TRBJ2-5; 9 bases are shared with TRBD1. Germline CDR1 is SGHTA and CDR2 is FQGNSA. V lost 2 bases to trimming and J lost 5 bases; unmatched junction nucleotides: 9. The CDR3 has 16 amino acids. The CDR3 loop reads CASSLQTGGWSETQYF. CDR3 nucleotide sequence: TGTGCCAGCAGCTTACAGACAGGGGGGTGGTCGGAGACCCAGTACTTC.

This clonotype was seen many times. V is TRBV4-1 and J is TRBJ2-2; D tentatively reads TRBD1 or TRBD2 (6 bases each). Trimming removed 7 bases from V and 0 bases from J, with 12 bases in between. The germline V gene has CDR1 MGHRA and CDR2 YSYEKL. The CDR3 is 15 residues long. The CDR3 DNA reads TGCGCCAGCACCTTGGGGGGCCCGAACACCGGGGAGCTGTTTTTT. It specifies CASTLGGPNTGELFF.

The V call is TRBV20-1, the J call TRBJ2-1; D may be TRBD1 (6 bases). The CDR3 contains 13 residues. Germline CDR1 reads DFQATT; CDR2 reads SNEGSKA (reference sequence). V gave up 3 bases and J gave up 3 bases, with 9 bases separating them. The CDR3 is CSASFRGYNEQFF. CDR3 DNA: TGCAGTGCTAGTTTCAGGGGCTACAATGAGCAGTTCTTC.

This sequence joins TRBV12-3 or TRBV12-4 and TRBJ2-3, with TRBD2 matching over 11 bases. The length of the CDR3 is 15 residues. Trimming at V came to 2 bases and at J to 8 bases, leaving 6 bases not matched to a gene. CDR3 sequence reads: CASSLKLAGAGTQYF. CDR3 sequence (DNA): TGTGCCAGCAGTTTAAAACTAGCGGGGGCTGGTACGCAGTATTTT.

V is TRBV2 and J is TRBJ2-7; 11 bases fit TRBD1. Germline CDR1 reads SNHLY; CDR2 reads FYNNEI. V was pared by 5 bases and J by 4 bases, with 13 bases of the junction left unmatched. CDR3 length equals 17 residues. CDR3: CASSWTGGADSLYEQYF. The CDR3 DNA is TGTGCCAGCAGTTGGACAGGGGGCGCGGATAGTCTGTACGAGCAGTACTTC.

This clonotype has more than one count but fewer than ten. J is TRBJ2-5 and V is TRBV20-1; 8 bases are a match to TRBD2. The CDR3 length is 14 residues. The germline gives CDR1 DFQATT, CDR2 SNEGSKA (reference sequence). V dropped 7 bases and J dropped 3; count of bases not matched to a gene: 10. CDR3 sequence reads: CSEGGLAGKETQYF. The CDR3 coding sequence is TGCAGTGAGGGGGGATTAGCGGGAAAAGAGACCCAGTACTTC.

The CDR3 nucleotides are TGTGCCAGCAGTTACTCCCTTGGGGGAAGGCTTGGCAATGAGCAGTTCTTC. Encoded protein: CASSYSLGGRLGNEQFF. The chain has TRBV6-5 and TRBJ2-1; either TRBD1 or TRBD2 may fit D (5 bases each). This CDR3 is built from 17 residues. Germline assignment: CDR1 MNHEY and CDR2 SVGAGI. Trimming left V 0 bases short and J 6 bases short, with 18 bases between.

This clonotype was picked up a small number of times. The rearrangement joins TRBV12-3 or TRBV12-4 to TRBJ2-1, with D hard to call. Trimming took off 2 bases at V and 7 bases at J, with 12 bases between the two ends. The length of the CDR3 is 14 residues. The CDR3 DNA reads TGTGCCAGCAGTTTAACTCCAGGATTGAATGAGCAGTTCTTC. Protein product: CASSLTPGLNEQFF.

V is TRBV4-3 and J is TRBJ2-3; 7 positions match TRBD1. CDR1 and CDR2 from the germline V gene are LGHNA and YSLEER. The CDR3 is made up of 15 amino acids. Trimming took 6 bases from V and 4 from J; bases not matched to a gene: 10. The CDR3 is CASRPGRGLADTQYF. CDR3 DNA: TGCGCCAGCAGACCAGGAAGGGGGCTGGCAGATACGCAGTATTTT.

This chain joins TRBV20-1 and TRBJ1-1, with 8 positions matching TRBD1. Germline lookup yields CDR1 DFQATT and CDR2 SNEGSKA (reference sequence). CDR3 length equals 14 residues. The J segment lost 1 base and the V segment lost 3 bases, leaving 4 bases of the junction unmatched. The CDR3 DNA follows: TGCAGTGCTAGGCGACAGGGGAAGAACACTGAAGCTTTCTTT. The encoded protein is CSARRQGKNTEAFF.

This clonotype was found many times. The V and J genes are TRBV7-8 and TRBJ1-4; D is uncertain. The CDR3 has 16 residues. Germline V lookup: CDR1 SGHVS, CDR2 FQNEAQ. The V end lost 5 bases, the J end lost 4 bases, and 17 bases lay between the germline ends. This chain's CDR3 is CASSLNAGRSNEKLFF. The CDR3, as DNA: TGTGCCAGCAGCCTAAACGCCGGGAGGAGTAATGAAAAACTGTTTTTT.

This chain uses TRBV6-5 with TRBJ2-1, with D possibly TRBD1 on 6 matching bases. The CDR3 spans 15 residues. CDR1 is MNHEY, CDR2 SVGAGI, per germline. Trimming left V 3 bases short and J 4 bases short, with 13 bases between. The CDR3 DNA reads as TGTGCCAGCAGTTATAGAGGGGACATTTACAATGAGCAGTTCTTC. Translation: CASSYRGDIYNEQFF.

There are many counts of this clonotype. The V gene is TRBV5-6, the J gene TRBJ1-1, with no clear D. Trimming shortened V by 0 bases and J by 4 bases, and 10 bases separated the two germline ends. CDR3 length: 14 amino acids. From germline, CDR1 is SGHDT and CDR2 YYEEEE. In nucleotides, the CDR3 is TGTGCCAGCAGCTTGGTAGGGTCGGGCACTGAAGCTTTCTTT. It yields the protein CASSLVGSGTEAFF.

This chain uses TRBV20-1 with TRBJ2-7; 9 nucleotides match TRBD2. The length of the CDR3 is 14 residues. Germline V gene sequence: CDR1 DFQATT, CDR2 SNEGSKA (reference sequence). The CDR3 DNA reads TGCAGCTTTCTACTGGCGGGGGGGTCCTACGAGCAGTACTTC. Amino acid sequence: CSFLLAGGSYEQYF.

This clonotype has a count of ten or more. V is TRBV12-3 or TRBV12-4 and J is TRBJ2-7; TRBD2 is a possible D gene (5 bases). This CDR3 contains 15 residues. Trimming pared 3 bases from V and 1 base from J, leaving 13 bases between. The CDR3 nucleotides are TGTGCCAGCAGTTTCGGGGATGAGGGATCCTACGAGCAGTACTTC. Amino acids: CASSFGDEGSYEQYF.

The sample holds many counts of this clonotype. The chain links TRBV15 to TRBJ2-6, with D hard to call. Germline V gives CDR1 LNHNV, CDR2 YYDKDF (reference sequence). The ends were cut back, 11 bases at V and 0 bases at J, with 14 bases in the middle. The CDR3 extends over 15 amino acids. In DNA form, the CDR3 reads TGTGCCGTAGGCGTATCACTCTCTGGGGCCAACGTCCTGACTTTC. The encoded protein is CAVGVSLSGANVLTF.

This clonotype was observed at least ten times. The chain couples TRBV6-5 to TRBJ2-7; TRBD1 matches at 7 bases. Germline assignment: CDR1 MNHEY and CDR2 SVGAGI. The CDR3 loop spans 16 amino acids. Losses at the gene ends were 0 bases for V and 1 base for J; bases not matched to a gene: 6. The CDR3 DNA reads as TGTGCCAGCAGTTACTCGACAGCAGGGGGATCCTACGAGCAGTACTTC. The encoded protein is CASSYSTAGGSYEQYF.

This clonotype was seen at least ten times. The chain uses TRBV6-5 and TRBJ1-2; no firm D call. V lost 4 bases and J 4 bases, leaving 10 bases between the germline ends. The CDR3 consists of 13 residues. CDR1 is MNHEY and CDR2 is SVGAGI in the germline V gene. As DNA, the CDR3 is TGTGCCAGCAGTTCCATTTCGATCTATGGCTACACCTTC. The encoded protein is CASSSISIYGYTF.

This clonotype was seen at least ten times. The J gene is TRBJ2-5, the V gene TRBV29-1; D might be TRBD2 (5 bases). Per the germline V gene, CDR1 is SQVTM and CDR2 is ANQGSEA. Trimming removed 0 bases from V and 5 bases from J, with 10 bases in between. The CDR3 sequence is 13 residues long. The CDR3 DNA is TGCAGCGTTGAAGACAGCGGACGGGAGACCCAGTACTTC. This translates into CSVEDSGRETQYF.

The table lists this clonotype with many counts. The V gene is TRBV2, the J gene TRBJ2-7; TRBD1 matches at 9 bases. The CDR3 sequence is 14 residues long. In germline, CDR1 is SNHLY, CDR2 FYNNEI. J was trimmed by 1 base and V by 8 bases; bases with no gene match: 6. CDR3 DNA sequence: TGTGCCAGCTTTTGGGACAGGGATTCCTACGAGCAGTACGTC. Translation: CASFWDRDSYEQYV.

CDR3 in DNA: TGCGCCAGCAGCTTCCTGACAGGGGCCAACACCGGGGAGCTGTTTTTT. Translating it yields CASSFLTGANTGELFF. This rearrangement joins TRBV5-1 to TRBJ2-2; 8 nucleotides match TRBD1. The CDR3 loop spans 16 amino acids. Trimming at V came to 2 bases and at J to 2 bases, leaving 5 bases not matched to a gene. Germline CDR1 reads SGHRS; CDR2 reads YFSETQ.